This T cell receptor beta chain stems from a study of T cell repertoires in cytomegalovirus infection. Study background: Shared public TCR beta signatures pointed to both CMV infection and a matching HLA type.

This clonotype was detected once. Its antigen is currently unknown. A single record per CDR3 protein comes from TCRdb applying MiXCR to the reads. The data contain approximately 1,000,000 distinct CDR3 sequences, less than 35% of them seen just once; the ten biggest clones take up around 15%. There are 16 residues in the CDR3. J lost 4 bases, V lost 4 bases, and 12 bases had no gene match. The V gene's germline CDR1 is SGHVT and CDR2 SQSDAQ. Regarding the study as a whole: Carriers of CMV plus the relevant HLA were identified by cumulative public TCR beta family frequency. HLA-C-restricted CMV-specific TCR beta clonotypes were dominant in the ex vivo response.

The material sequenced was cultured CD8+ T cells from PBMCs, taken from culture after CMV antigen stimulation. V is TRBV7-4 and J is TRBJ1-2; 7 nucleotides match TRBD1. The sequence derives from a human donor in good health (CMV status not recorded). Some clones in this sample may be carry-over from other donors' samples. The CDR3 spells CASSSNRDSRTYGYTF. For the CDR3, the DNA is TGTGCCAGCAGCTCGAACCGGGACAGCCGAACCTATGGCTACACCTTC. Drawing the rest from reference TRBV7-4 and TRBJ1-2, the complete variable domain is GAGVSQSPRYKVAKRGRDVALRCDSISGHVTLYWYRQTLGQGSEVLTYSQSDAQRDKSGRPSGRFSAERPERSVSTLKIQRTEQGDSAVYLCASSSNRDSRTYGYTFGSGTRLTVV.